A selection of T cell receptor beta chains follows, all from one sample in a study of low-dose radiotherapy and immunotherapy resistance in tumors. TCRdb independently ran MiXCR on the reads; one entry per CDR3 protein. The sample carries under 90,000 distinct CDR3 sequences, 15% to 20% recorded once. The material was PBMCs, obtained before treatment. The source of these receptors is a male donor with prostate cancer. The CDR3 runs from the conserved cysteine through the conserved F or W. The D gene is left open where the match is weak. Rows may omit the clone size; those that give it use once, few, many or a size class.

d_gene: -; j_gene: TRBJ1-5; v_gene: TRBV12-3/TRBV12-4; abundance: many; CDR3nt: TGTGCCAGCAGTTTTGGGGCCCAAGGTCAGCCCCAGCATTTT; CDR3aa: CASSFGAQGQPQHF
d_gene: -; j_gene: TRBJ2-1; v_gene: TRBV20-1; abundance: many; CDR3nt: TGCAGTGCTAGCGGGGGGCTCTACAATGAGCAGTTCTTC; CDR3aa: CSASGGLYNEQFF
d_gene: -; j_gene: TRBJ1-1; v_gene: TRBV29-1; abundance: many; CDR3nt: TGCAGCGTCCACGACTTAGGAACTGAAGCTTTCTTT; CDR3aa: CSVHDLGTEAFF
d_gene: -; j_gene: TRBJ1-1; v_gene: TRBV12-3/TRBV12-4; abundance: many; CDR3nt: TGTGCCAGCAGTTTTTTCCGAGCTGAAGCTTTCTTT; CDR3aa: CASSFFRAEAFF
d_gene: -; j_gene: TRBJ1-2; v_gene: TRBV12-3/TRBV12-4; abundance: many; CDR3nt: TGTGCCAGCAGTTTATACACCACCTATGGCTACACCTTC; CDR3aa: CASSLYTTYGYTF
d_gene: TRBD1; j_gene: TRBJ2-1; v_gene: TRBV28; abundance: -; CDR3nt: TGTGCCAGCAGAGCCTCCGGGACAGGGGGTTTTAATGAGCAGTTCTTC; CDR3aa: CASRASGTGGFNEQFF
d_gene: -; j_gene: TRBJ2-1; v_gene: TRBV4-1; abundance: many; CDR3nt: TGCGCCAGCAGCCGGGTAACGGGGGCGGATGAGCAGTTCTTC; CDR3aa: CASSRVTGADEQFF
d_gene: -; j_gene: TRBJ1-2; v_gene: TRBV24-1; abundance: many; CDR3nt: TGTGCCACCAGTGATTCGGCCGGATCTTACACCTTC; CDR3aa: CATSDSAGSYTF
d_gene: -; j_gene: TRBJ1-1; v_gene: TRBV30; abundance: many; CDR3nt: TGTGCCTGGGGGAGGTTTGTCGAAGCTTTCTTT; CDR3aa: CAWGRFVEAFF
d_gene: -; j_gene: TRBJ1-4; v_gene: TRBV6-1; abundance: once; CDR3nt: -; CDR3aa: CASRPPGTGQGGEKLFFFFFF
d_gene: TRBD1; j_gene: TRBJ2-1; v_gene: TRBV20-1; abundance: many; CDR3nt: TGCAGTGCTAGAATCGCCTGGGGTCAGGGGGTCTTAAAGAGCTCCTACAATGAGCAGTTCTTC; CDR3aa: CSARIAWGQGVLKSSYNEQFF
d_gene: -; j_gene: TRBJ2-1; v_gene: TRBV7-6; abundance: many; CDR3nt: TGTGCCAGCAGCTTAGGGGCGGGGGCCCATGAGCAGTTCTTC; CDR3aa: CASSLGAGAHEQFF
d_gene: -; j_gene: TRBJ1-5; v_gene: TRBV5-6; abundance: many; CDR3nt: TGTGCCAGCAGCTTGGGTGGGGGGCTCAATCAGCCCCAGCATTTT; CDR3aa: CASSLGGGLNQPQHF
d_gene: -; j_gene: TRBJ2-1; v_gene: TRBV5-1; abundance: many; CDR3nt: TGCGCCAGCAGAAATGACAGTCGAGGGTCACCAAGCTCCTACAATGAGCAGTTCTTC; CDR3aa: CASRNDSRGSPSSYNEQFF
d_gene: -; j_gene: TRBJ2-6; v_gene: TRBV9; abundance: many; CDR3nt: TGTGCCAGCAGCAGTACATCAGCCGCTGGGGCCAACGTCCTGACTTTC; CDR3aa: CASSSTSAAGANVLTF
d_gene: -; j_gene: TRBJ1-1; v_gene: TRBV12-3/TRBV12-4; abundance: many; CDR3nt: TGTGCCAGCAGTTTCGAGTTTGGAATCGCTGAAGCTTTCTTT; CDR3aa: CASSFEFGIAEAFF
d_gene: -; j_gene: TRBJ2-3; v_gene: TRBV20-1; abundance: many; CDR3nt: TGCAGTGTAGAGGCGGGGTTCACAGATACGCAGTATTTT; CDR3aa: CSVEAGFTDTQYF
d_gene: -; j_gene: TRBJ2-3; v_gene: TRBV27; abundance: many; CDR3nt: TGTGCCAGCAGCCTAGTGGGCCTTAGCACAGATACGCAGTATTTT; CDR3aa: CASSLVGLSTDTQYF
d_gene: TRBD2; j_gene: TRBJ2-1; v_gene: TRBV3-1; abundance: many; CDR3nt: TGTGCCAGCAGCCACCCCCTGACTAGCGGGGACAATGAGCAGTTCTTC; CDR3aa: CASSHPLTSGDNEQFF
d_gene: -; j_gene: TRBJ2-1; v_gene: TRBV6-2/TRBV6-3; abundance: many; CDR3nt: TGTGCCAGCAGTTACTCGAGCGTGTCCGGGTACAATGAGCAGTTCTTC; CDR3aa: CASSYSSVSGYNEQFF
d_gene: -; j_gene: TRBJ2-3; v_gene: TRBV7-2; abundance: -; CDR3nt: TGTGCCAGCAGCTTACCAGGGGGGGTGGATACGCAGTATTTT; CDR3aa: CASSLPGGVDTQYF
d_gene: -; j_gene: TRBJ2-1; v_gene: TRBV4-1; abundance: many; CDR3nt: TGCGCCAGCAGCCAAGGGGGGTATGAGCAGTTCTTC; CDR3aa: CASSQGGYEQFF
d_gene: TRBD2; j_gene: TRBJ2-5; v_gene: TRBV12-3/TRBV12-4; abundance: many; CDR3nt: TGTGCCAGCAGTTTAAGACTAGCGGGGTTAGAGACCCAGTACTTC; CDR3aa: CASSLRLAGLETQYF
d_gene: TRBD2; j_gene: TRBJ2-1; v_gene: TRBV9; abundance: many; CDR3nt: TGTGCCAGCAGCGTAGCGGGACTAGCGGGGGGGGGGGAGCAGTTCTTC; CDR3aa: CASSVAGLAGGGEQFF
d_gene: -; j_gene: TRBJ2-5; v_gene: TRBV6-2/TRBV6-3; abundance: -; CDR3nt: TGTGCCAGCAGTGAAAGTTTAGGGGAGACCCAGTACTTC; CDR3aa: CASSESLGETQYF
d_gene: -; j_gene: TRBJ1-5; v_gene: TRBV20-1; abundance: many; CDR3nt: TGCAGTGCTAGCGCGTCACTCCAGGGGAAAGGCAATCAGCCCCAGCATTTT; CDR3aa: CSASASLQGKGNQPQHF